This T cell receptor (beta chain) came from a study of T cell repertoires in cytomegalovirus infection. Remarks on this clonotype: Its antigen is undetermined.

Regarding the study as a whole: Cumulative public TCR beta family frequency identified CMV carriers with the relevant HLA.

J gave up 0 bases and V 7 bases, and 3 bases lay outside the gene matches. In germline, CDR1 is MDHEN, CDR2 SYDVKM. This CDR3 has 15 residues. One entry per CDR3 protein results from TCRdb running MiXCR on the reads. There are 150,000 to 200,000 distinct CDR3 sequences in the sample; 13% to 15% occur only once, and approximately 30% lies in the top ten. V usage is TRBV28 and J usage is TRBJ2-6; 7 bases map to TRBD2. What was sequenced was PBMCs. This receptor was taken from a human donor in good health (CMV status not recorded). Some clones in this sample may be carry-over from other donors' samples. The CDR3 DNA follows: TGTGCCAGCAAGCGGGGAAACTCTGGGGCCAACGTCCTGACTTTC. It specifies CASKRGNSGANVLTF.